A single sample gave rise to the 23 T cell receptor beta chains below, sequenced in a study of blood T cell repertoires in COVID-19. Profiling relied on immunoSEQ multiplex PCR, and the TCRdb table lists in-frame clones only, not all of them. This sample has under 200,000 clones; about 80% occur once, and the top ten carry approximately 12%. Sequencing was done on a sample of PBMCs or T cells enriched from blood (not recorded which). The receptors stem from a man aged 50-60 years who had recovered from COVID-19.

J is TRBJ1-2 and V is TRBV12-3 or TRBV12-4; D is perhaps TRBD1 (5 bases). This CDR3 spans 13 amino acids. The germline V and J ends were trimmed by 3 bases and 6 bases, with 11 bases remaining between them. The CDR3 loop is CASSFGQGDGYTF. DNA for the CDR3: TGTGCCAGCAGTTTCGGGCAGGGCGATGGCTACACCTTC.

This CDR3 reads CASSPGAAFYEQYF. The CDR3 DNA sequence: TGTGCCAGCAGCCCTGGGGCGGCCTTCTACGAGCAGTACTTC. The V call is TRBV7-6, the J call TRBJ2-7; D possibly corresponds to TRBD1 (5 bases). Trimming stripped 5 bases from V and 3 bases from J, with 14 bases between. The CDR3 loop spans 14 amino acids. CDR1 and CDR2 (germline): SGHVS, FNYEAQ.

The J gene is TRBJ2-7, the V gene TRBV5-6; 7 nucleotides agree with TRBD1. With V trimmed by 4 bases and J by 2 bases, 6 bases remained unmatched. Germline values: CDR1 SGHDT, CDR2 YYEEEE. The CDR3 is made up of 14 amino acids. This CDR3 is CASSRGQEPYEQYF. In DNA, the CDR3 is TGTGCCAGCAGCCGAGGACAGGAACCCTACGAGCAGTACTTC.

The rearrangement joins TRBV5-1 to TRBJ2-3, with D possibly TRBD1 on 7 matching bases. The germline V gene has CDR1 SGHRS and CDR2 YFSETQ. Trimming shortened V by 7 bases and J by 4 bases, and 19 bases separated the two germline ends. The CDR3 has 15 amino acids. The CDR3 loop is CASQPETGRPDTQYF. CDR3 DNA: TGCGCCAGCCAGCCCGAGACAGGGAGGCCAGATACGCAGTATTTT. Combining the CDR3 with reference TRBV5-1 and TRBJ2-3 gives the whole variable domain KAGVTQTPRYLIKTRGQQVTLSCSPISGHRSVSWYQQTPGQGLQFLFEYFSETQRNKGNFPGRFSGRQFSNSRSEMNVSTLELGDSALYLCASQPETGRPDTQYFGPGTRLTVL.

V is TRBV2 and J is TRBJ2-3; 9 nucleotides align to TRBD2. The CDR3 loop spans 13 amino acids. The V gene end was trimmed by 10 bases and the J gene end by 4 bases; junction bases not matched to a gene: 6. Germline-derived CDR1 and CDR2 are SNHLY and FYNNEI. The DNA of the CDR3 is TGTGCCAAAGCGGGGGGCCCGTCAGATACGCAGTATTTT. It is translated as CAKAGGPSDTQYF.

This sequence joins TRBV10-3 and TRBJ2-5, with 9 bases identical to TRBD2. The germline V gene encodes CDR1 ENHRY and CDR2 SYGVKD. The CDR3 consists of 15 residues. The ends lost 2 bases at V and 3 bases at J; junction bases unmatched: 4. The CDR3 DNA is TGTGCCATCAGTGAGGTGACTAGCGGTAAAGAGACCCAGTACTTC. It codes for CAISEVTSGKETQYF.

The chain couples TRBV4-1 to TRBJ2-3; D gene uncertain. Trimming removed 5 bases from V and 3 bases from J, with 18 bases in between. The V gene's germline CDR1 is MGHRA and CDR2 YSYEKL. CDR3 length: 16 residues. CDR3 bases: TGCGCCAGCAGCTTTTTTCCCGACTCGGTAACAGATACGCAGTATTTT. The encoded protein is CASSFFPDSVTDTQYF.

This chain joins TRBV6-1 and TRBJ2-3; D unclear. Trimming removed 2 bases from V and 0 bases from J, with 12 bases in between. Germline values: CDR1 MNHNS, CDR2 SASEGT. The CDR3 covers 16 residues. The chain's CDR3 is CASSESATRSTDTQYF. CDR3 nucleotides: TGTGCCAGCAGTGAATCGGCCACGCGGAGCACAGATACGCAGTATTTT.

The CDR3 bases are TGTGCCAGTAGCACCAGAACAGCGGGGGGTCTAGAGACCCAGTACTTC. It is translated as CASSTRTAGGLETQYF. This chain uses TRBV19 with TRBJ2-5; 9 bases align to TRBD2. V lost 6 bases to trimming and J lost 4 bases; unmatched junction nucleotides: 12. The CDR3 loop spans 16 amino acids. In germline, CDR1 is LNHDA, CDR2 SQIVND (reference sequence).

The gene calls are TRBV7-2 and TRBJ1-1; D call uncertain. The germline CDR1 and CDR2 sequences are SGHTA and FQGNSA. CDR3 size: 14 residues. Trimming took 0 bases from V and 6 from J, leaving 11 bases between them. CDR3 region: CASSLAHGGPEAFF. The CDR3 DNA reads TGTGCCAGCAGCTTAGCGCACGGAGGACCTGAAGCTTTCTTT. The variable domain in full, with the rest retrieved from reference TRBV7-2 and TRBJ1-1, is GAGVSQSPSNKVTEKGKDVELRCDPISGHTALYWYRQSLGQGLEFLIYFQGNSAPDKSGLPSDRFSAERTGGSVSTLTIQRTQQEDSAVYLCASSLAHGGPEAFFGQGTRLTVV.

The J gene is TRBJ2-3, the V gene TRBV24-1; possibly TRBD2 for D (6 bases). Germline V lookup: CDR1 KGHDR, CDR2 SFDVKD. The CDR3 length is 16 residues. Trimming left V 6 bases short and J 2 bases short, with 17 bases between. CDR3 protein: CATSLGGSLDTDTQYF. The CDR3 DNA follows: TGTGCCACCAGTTTGGGGGGTTCCTTGGACACAGATACGCAGTATTTT.

The chain couples TRBV6-1 to TRBJ2-2, with D tentatively TRBD2 (5 bases). Germline V lookup: CDR1 MNHNS, CDR2 SASEGT. V lost 7 bases and J 2 bases, leaving 14 bases between the germline ends. This CDR3 region has 15 residues. The CDR3 here is CASIERTGNTGELFF. In nucleotides, the CDR3 is TGTGCCAGCATCGAGAGGACTGGAAACACCGGGGAGCTGTTTTTT.

This rearrangement joins TRBV7-2 to TRBJ1-1, with D unresolved. The CDR3 has 14 residues. V gave up 3 bases and J gave up 1 base, with 9 bases separating them. Germline CDR1 and CDR2: SGHTA and FQGNSA. The CDR3 protein is CASSFQNRNTEAFF. The CDR3 nucleotides are TGTGCCAGCAGCTTTCAGAACAGGAACACTGAAGCTTTCTTT.

The chain carries TRBV4-3 and TRBJ2-7; the D gene is possibly TRBD2 (5 bases). The germline gives CDR1 LGHNA, CDR2 YSLEER. CDR3 length: 14 residues. V lost 2 bases to trimming and J lost 0 bases, with 8 bases between them. The CDR3 protein is CASSQQGGSYEQYF. For the CDR3, the DNA is TGCGCCAGCAGCCAACAAGGAGGCTCCTACGAGCAGTACTTC.

J is TRBJ2-7 and V is TRBV12-5; tentative D call: TRBD1 (6 bases). This CDR3 is built from 17 residues. Germline V gene sequence: CDR1 LGHNT, CDR2 FRNRAP. V was clipped by 1 base and J by 6 bases, with 22 bases between them. CDR3 sequence (DNA): TGTGCTAGTGGTTTGGGACAGTTTAGAGTGGGGGCGATCGAGCAGTACTTC. It is translated as CASGLGQFRVGAIEQYF. Complete variable domain (other parts from reference TRBV12-5 and TRBJ2-7): DARVTQTPRHKVTEMGQEVTMRCQPILGHNTVFWYRQTMMQGLELLAYFRNRAPLDDSGMPKDRFSAEMPDATLATLKIQPSEPRDSAVYFCASGLGQFRVGAIEQYFGPGTRLTVT.

About this clone itself: A much larger clone is a single base away; this may be a read error. The chain uses TRBV11-2 and TRBJ2-3, with TRBD1 matching 9 bases. V lost 3 bases, J lost 2 bases, and 3 bases stayed unmatched. The CDR3 runs 15 residues. Germline lookup yields CDR1 SGHAT and CDR2 FQNNGV. The CDR3 DNA reads as TGTGCCAGCAGCTTCCGGGACAGGGCCACAGATACGCAGTATTTT. Its translation is CASSFRDRATDTQYF.

About this clone: The sample holds other DNA sequences that translate to the same CDR3. The J gene is TRBJ1-2, the V gene TRBV2; 7 bases fit TRBD1. This CDR3 has 14 residues. CDR1 SNHLY and CDR2 FYNNEI come from the germline V gene. The V segment lost 5 bases and the J segment 0 bases; nucleotides outside the gene matches: 3. For the CDR3, the DNA is TGTGCCAGCAGTAGGGACAGAGCTAACTATGGCTACACCTTC. Amino acids: CASSRDRANYGYTF.

The gene calls are TRBV11-2 and TRBJ2-4, with 10 bases aligning to TRBD1. CDR3 length equals 17 residues. The J segment lost 1 base and the V segment lost 5 bases, leaving 8 bases of the junction unmatched. Per the germline V gene, CDR1 is SGHAT and CDR2 is FQNNGV. The CDR3 here is CASSPLGQGSAKNIQYF. The CDR3, as DNA: TGTGCCAGCAGCCCCCTGGGACAGGGGTCGGCCAAAAACATTCAGTACTTC. Full variable domain (missing parts from reference TRBV11-2 and TRBJ2-4): EAGVAQSPRYKIIEKRQSVAFWCNPISGHATLYWYQQILGQGPKLLIQFQNNGVVDDSQLPKDRFSAERLKGVDSTLKIQPAKLEDSAVYLCASSPLGQGSAKNIQYFGAGTRLSVL.

The chain recombines TRBV7-9 with TRBJ1-4; 8 positions match TRBD1. The CDR3 spans 14 residues. Unmatched junction bases numbered 6, after V lost 5 bases and J lost 7 bases. Per germline, CDR1 SEHNR and CDR2 FQNEAQ (reference sequence). The CDR3 DNA follows: TGTGCCAGCAGCCGCGGACAGGGTGGTGAAAAACTGTTTTTT. Its protein product is CASSRGQGGEKLFF.

The chain links TRBV15 to TRBJ1-2; D is unclear. The CDR3 runs 13 residues. The germline V and J ends were trimmed by 0 bases and 2 bases, with 4 bases remaining between them. CDR1 and CDR2 (germline): LNHNV, YYDKDF (reference sequence). The CDR3 loop reads CATSRDRNYGYTF. The CDR3 region has the DNA TGTGCCACCAGCAGAGACAGGAACTATGGCTACACCTTC.

The J gene is TRBJ1-4, the V gene TRBV6-5, with TRBD1 matching 9 bases. The V gene end was trimmed by 7 bases and the J gene end by 7 bases; junction bases not matched to a gene: 7. CDR1 and CDR2 from the germline V gene are MNHEY and SVGAGI. CDR3 length: 14 residues. DNA of the CDR3: TGTGCCAGCACTAGGACAGGGGCTTCTGAAAAACTGTTTTTT. Its translation is CASTRTGASEKLFF.

The chain combines TRBV9 with TRBJ1-3, with a weak D call TRBD1 (6 bases). The CDR3 runs 15 residues. V lost 0 bases, J lost 2 bases, and 9 bases lay in between. Germline-derived CDR1 and CDR2 are SGDLS and YYNGEE. CDR3 residues: CASSVEAGAGNTIYF. The CDR3 DNA is TGTGCCAGCAGCGTAGAAGCAGGGGCTGGAAACACCATATATTTT.

The V gene is TRBV5-1, the J gene TRBJ2-1, with 10 bases that match TRBD1. The V and J ends lost 4 bases and 4 bases, in that order; junction bases with no gene match: 5. The germline V gene encodes CDR1 SGHRS and CDR2 YFSETQ. The CDR3 is 15 residues long. The CDR3 is CASSPGTGAYNEQFF. In DNA form, the CDR3 reads TGCGCCAGCAGCCCCGGGACAGGGGCTTACAATGAGCAGTTCTTC. The full variable domain, in which reference TRBV5-1 and TRBJ2-1 provide the parts outside the CDR3, is KAGVTQTPRYLIKTRGQQVTLSCSPISGHRSVSWYQQTPGQGLQFLFEYFSETQRNKGNFPGRFSGRQFSNSRSEMNVSTLELGDSALYLCASSPGTGAYNEQFFGPGTRLTVL.